This T cell receptor (beta chain) originates from a study of post-analysis software for immune sequencing data. For the study at large: The disease courses covered relapsing-remitting, secondary progressive and progressive-relapsing multiple sclerosis.

This CDR3 comprises 14 residues. Trimming took off 4 bases at V and 4 bases at J, with 14 bases between the two ends. Germline CDR1 and CDR2: SGHRS and YFSETQ. Unique molecular identifiers were present in the TCR beta cDNA libraries. TCRdb used MiXCR to reprocess the PCR reads, holding one entry per CDR3 protein. The data show about 820,000 distinct CDR3 sequences, with approximately 53% seen just once and about 4.8% held by the top ten. Study outcomes and limitations: Batch-matched samples strongly co-clustered by F measure. Controls significantly exceeded multiple sclerosis patients in normalized Chao1 diversity. Included in a set of five TRBV segments more frequent in patients than controls were TRBV5-6, TRBV5-1 and TRBV20-1.

As regards this clonotype: The target antigen is unknown.

The chain recombines TRBV5-1 with TRBJ2-5; possible D gene TRBD2, 6 bases. The sequence came from a girl between 10 and 17 years old with multiple sclerosis. The specimen sequenced was blood. The CDR3 sequence: CASSLRGGSETQYF. The DNA of the CDR3 is TGCGCCAGCAGCCTACGTGGAGGGTCAGAGACCCAGTACTTC.